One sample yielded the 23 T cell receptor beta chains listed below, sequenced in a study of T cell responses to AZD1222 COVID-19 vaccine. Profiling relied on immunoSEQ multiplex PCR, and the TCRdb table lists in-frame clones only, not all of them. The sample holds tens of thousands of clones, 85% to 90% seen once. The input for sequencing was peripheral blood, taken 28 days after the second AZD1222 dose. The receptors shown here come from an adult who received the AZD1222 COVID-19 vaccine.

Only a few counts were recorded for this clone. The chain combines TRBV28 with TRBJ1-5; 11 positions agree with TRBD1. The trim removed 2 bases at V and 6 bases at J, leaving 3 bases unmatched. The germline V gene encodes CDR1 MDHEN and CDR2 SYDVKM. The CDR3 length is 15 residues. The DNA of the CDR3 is TGTGCCAGCAGTTTAGCGGGGACAGGGGGTCAGCCCCAGCATTTT. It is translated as CASSLAGTGGQPQHF. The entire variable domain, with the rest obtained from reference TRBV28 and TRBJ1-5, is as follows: DVKVTQSSRYLVKRTGEKVFLECVQDMDHENMFWYRQDPGLGLRLIYFSYDVKMKEKGDIPEGYSVSREKKERFSLILESASTNQTSMYLCASSLAGTGGQPQHFGDGTRLSIL.

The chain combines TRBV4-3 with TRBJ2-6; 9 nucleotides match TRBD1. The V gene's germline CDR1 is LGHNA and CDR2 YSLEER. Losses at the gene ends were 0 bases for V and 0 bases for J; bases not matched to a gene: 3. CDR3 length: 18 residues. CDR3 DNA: TGCGCCAGCAGCCAAGAAACAGGGGGCGGCTCTGGGGCCAACGTCCTGACTTTC. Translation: CASSQETGGGSGANVLTF.

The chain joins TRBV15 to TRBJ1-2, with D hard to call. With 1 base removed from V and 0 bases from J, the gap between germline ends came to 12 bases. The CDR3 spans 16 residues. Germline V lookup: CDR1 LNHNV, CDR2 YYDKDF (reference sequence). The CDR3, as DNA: TGTGCCACCAGCAGAGGGTTAGAGGAAGCTAACTATGGCTACACCTTC. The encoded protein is CATSRGLEEANYGYTF.

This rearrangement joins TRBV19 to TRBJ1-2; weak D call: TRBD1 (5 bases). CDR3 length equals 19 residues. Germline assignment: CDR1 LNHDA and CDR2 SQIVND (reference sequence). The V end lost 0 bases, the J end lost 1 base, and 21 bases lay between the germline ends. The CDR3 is CASSIEITRVIGGNYGYTF. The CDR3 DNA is TGTGCCAGTAGTATAGAAATAACCAGGGTCATTGGAGGTAACTATGGCTACACCTTC.

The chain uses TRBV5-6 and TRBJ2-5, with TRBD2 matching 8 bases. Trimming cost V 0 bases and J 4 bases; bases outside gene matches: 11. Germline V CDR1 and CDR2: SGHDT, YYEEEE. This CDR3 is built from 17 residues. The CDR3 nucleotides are TGTGCCAGCAGCTTGGTAGCGGGACGGGTCGGGGGAGAGACCCAGTACTTC. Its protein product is CASSLVAGRVGGETQYF.

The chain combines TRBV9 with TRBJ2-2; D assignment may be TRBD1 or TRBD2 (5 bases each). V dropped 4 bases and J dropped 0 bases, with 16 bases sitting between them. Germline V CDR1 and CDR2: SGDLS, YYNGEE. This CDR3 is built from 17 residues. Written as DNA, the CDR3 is TGTGCCAGCAGCCACACCCCCGGGACCCCGAACACCGGGGAGCTGTTTTTT. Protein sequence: CASSHTPGTPNTGELFF.

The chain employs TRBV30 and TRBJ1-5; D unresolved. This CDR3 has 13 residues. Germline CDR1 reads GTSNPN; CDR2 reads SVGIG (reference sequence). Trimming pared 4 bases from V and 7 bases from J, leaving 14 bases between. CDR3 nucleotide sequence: TGTGCCTGGAACCCAACCGGCGCCCAGCCCCAGCATTTT. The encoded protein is CAWNPTGAQPQHF.

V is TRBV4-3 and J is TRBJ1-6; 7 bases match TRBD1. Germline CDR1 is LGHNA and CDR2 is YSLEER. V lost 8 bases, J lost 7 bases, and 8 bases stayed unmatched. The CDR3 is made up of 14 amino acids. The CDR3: CASGLGGGNSPLHF. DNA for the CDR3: TGCGCCAGCGGCCTGGGAGGGGGCAATTCACCCCTCCACTTT.

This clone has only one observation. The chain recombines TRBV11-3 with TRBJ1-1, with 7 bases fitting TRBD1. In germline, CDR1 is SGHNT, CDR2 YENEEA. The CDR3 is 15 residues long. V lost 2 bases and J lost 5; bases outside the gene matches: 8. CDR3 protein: CASSLRTGEGTEAFF. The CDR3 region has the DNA TGTGCCAGCAGCTTACGGACAGGAGAGGGAACTGAAGCTTTCTTT.

CDR3 protein: CASPGGWQVSEAFF. DNA of the CDR3: TGTGCCAGCCCAGGGGGGTGGCAGGTTAGTGAAGCTTTCTTT. J is TRBJ1-1 and V is TRBV25-1; 7 bases are a match to TRBD1. From germline, CDR1 is MGHDK and CDR2 SYGVNS. V shed 8 bases and J 7 bases; nucleotides not matched to a gene: 13. This CDR3 spans 14 amino acids.

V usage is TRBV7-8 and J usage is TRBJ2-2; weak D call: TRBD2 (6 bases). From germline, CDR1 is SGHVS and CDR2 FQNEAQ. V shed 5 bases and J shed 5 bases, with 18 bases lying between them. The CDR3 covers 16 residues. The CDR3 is CASSPRGEFGTGELFF. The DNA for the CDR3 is TGTGCCAGCAGCCCGCGCGGGGAATTCGGAACCGGGGAGCTGTTTTTT.

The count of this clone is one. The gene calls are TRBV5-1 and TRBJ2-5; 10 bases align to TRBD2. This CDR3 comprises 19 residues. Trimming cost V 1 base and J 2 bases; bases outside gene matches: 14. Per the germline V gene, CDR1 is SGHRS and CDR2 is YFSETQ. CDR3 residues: CASSLWGNLAGEIQETQYF. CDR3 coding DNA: TGCGCCAGCAGCTTGTGGGGGAATCTAGCGGGAGAGATACAAGAGACCCAGTACTTC. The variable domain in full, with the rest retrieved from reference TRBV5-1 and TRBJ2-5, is KAGVTQTPRYLIKTRGQQVTLSCSPISGHRSVSWYQQTPGQGLQFLFEYFSETQRNKGNFPGRFSGRQFSNSRSEMNVSTLELGDSALYLCASSLWGNLAGEIQETQYFGPGTRLLVL.

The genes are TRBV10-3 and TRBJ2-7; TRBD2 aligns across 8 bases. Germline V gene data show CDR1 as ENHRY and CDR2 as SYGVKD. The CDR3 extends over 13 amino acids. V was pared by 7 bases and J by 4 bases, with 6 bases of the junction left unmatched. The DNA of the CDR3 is TGTGCCATCACATCCGCGGGAGGATACGAGCAGTACTTC. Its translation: CAITSAGGYEQYF.

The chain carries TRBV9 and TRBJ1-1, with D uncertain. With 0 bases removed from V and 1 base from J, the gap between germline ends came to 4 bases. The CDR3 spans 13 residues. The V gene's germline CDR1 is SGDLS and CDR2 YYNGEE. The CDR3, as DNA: TGTGCCAGCAGCGTAGCTCGGAACACTGAAGCTTTCTTT. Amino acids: CASSVARNTEAFF.

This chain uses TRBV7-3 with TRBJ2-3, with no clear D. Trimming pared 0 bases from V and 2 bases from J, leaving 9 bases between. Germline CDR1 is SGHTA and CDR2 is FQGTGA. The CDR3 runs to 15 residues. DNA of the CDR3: TGTGCCAGCAGCTTAACTAGCTTTCCCACAGATACGCAGTATTTT. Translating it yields CASSLTSFPTDTQYF.

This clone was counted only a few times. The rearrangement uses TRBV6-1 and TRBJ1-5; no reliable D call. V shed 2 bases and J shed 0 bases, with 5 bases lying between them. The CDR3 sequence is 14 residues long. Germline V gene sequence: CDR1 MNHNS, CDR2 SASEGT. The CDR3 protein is CASSEIYSNQPQHF. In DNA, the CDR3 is TGTGCCAGCAGTGAAATTTATAGCAATCAGCCCCAGCATTTT.

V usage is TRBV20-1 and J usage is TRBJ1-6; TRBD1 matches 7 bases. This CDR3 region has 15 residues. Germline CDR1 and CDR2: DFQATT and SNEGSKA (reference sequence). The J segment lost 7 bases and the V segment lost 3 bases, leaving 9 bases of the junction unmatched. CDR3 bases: TGCAGTGCTAGTTCGGACAGGAGGACGAATTCACCCCTCCACTTT. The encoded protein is CSASSDRRTNSPLHF.

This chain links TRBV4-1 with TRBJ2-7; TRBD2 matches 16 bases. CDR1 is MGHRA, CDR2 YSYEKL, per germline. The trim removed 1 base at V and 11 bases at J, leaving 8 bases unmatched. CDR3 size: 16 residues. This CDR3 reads CASSQVDMGLAGGEYF. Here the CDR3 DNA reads TGCGCCAGCAGCCAAGTTGACATGGGACTAGCGGGAGGGGAGTACTTC.

In DNA, the CDR3 is TGTGCCAGCAGTCCCGGGACAGGGTCTGAAAAACTGTTTTTT. This sequence encodes CASSPGTGSEKLFF. The chain uses TRBV2 and TRBJ1-4, with 9 bases lining up with TRBD1. Germline V gene data show CDR1 as SNHLY and CDR2 as FYNNEI. The J segment lost 7 bases and the V segment lost 5 bases, leaving 5 bases of the junction unmatched. The CDR3 runs 14 residues.

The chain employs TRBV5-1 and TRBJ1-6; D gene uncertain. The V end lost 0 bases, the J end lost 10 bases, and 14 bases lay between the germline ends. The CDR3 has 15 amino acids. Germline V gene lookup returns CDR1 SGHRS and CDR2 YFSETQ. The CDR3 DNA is TGCGCCAGCAGCTTGGCAGGTGGAAGAGAGTCACCCCTCCACTTT. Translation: CASSLAGGRESPLHF.

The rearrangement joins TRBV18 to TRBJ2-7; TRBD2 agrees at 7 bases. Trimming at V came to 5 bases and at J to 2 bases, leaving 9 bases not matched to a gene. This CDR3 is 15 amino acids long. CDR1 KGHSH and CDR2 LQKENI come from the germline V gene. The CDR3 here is CASSEGTTEPYEQYF. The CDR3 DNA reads TGTGCCAGCTCAGAGGGGACTACAGAACCCTACGAGCAGTACTTC.

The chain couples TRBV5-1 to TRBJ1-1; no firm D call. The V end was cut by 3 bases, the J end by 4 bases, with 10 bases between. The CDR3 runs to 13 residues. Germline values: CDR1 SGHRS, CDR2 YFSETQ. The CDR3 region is CASSSTVATEAFF. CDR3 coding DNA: TGCGCCAGCAGCTCAACCGTGGCCACTGAAGCTTTCTTT. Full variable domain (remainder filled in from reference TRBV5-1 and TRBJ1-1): KAGVTQTPRYLIKTRGQQVTLSCSPISGHRSVSWYQQTPGQGLQFLFEYFSETQRNKGNFPGRFSGRQFSNSRSEMNVSTLELGDSALYLCASSSTVATEAFFGQGTRLTVV.

This chain's CDR3 is CAIGPSGRDEQYF. The CDR3 DNA sequence: TGTGCCATCGGCCCCAGCGGAAGGGACGAGCAGTACTTC. The rearrangement links TRBV10-3 to TRBJ2-7, with D perhaps matching TRBD2 (5 bases). V lost 8 bases to trimming and J lost 5 bases, with 16 bases between them. The CDR3 runs 13 residues. Germline V lookup: CDR1 ENHRY, CDR2 SYGVKD.